The next 7 T cell receptor beta chains were all read from a single sample in a study of blood T cell repertoires in COVID-19. Using immunoSEQ multiplex PCR, the repertoire was profiled, and TCRdb retains in-frame clones only, with some absent. The data show a few hundred thousand clones, approximately 87% seen once. Sequencing used peripheral blood. The receptors shown here come from a woman aged 45-65 years with acute or convalescent COVID-19.

V and J are TRBV24-1 and TRBJ2-1; D is possibly TRBD1 (5 bases). V was cut by 3 bases and J by 10 bases, with 6 bases left in between. CDR3 length: 11 residues. Germline lookup yields CDR1 KGHDR and CDR2 SFDVKD. The CDR3 loop is CATSDGQEQFF. The DNA for the CDR3 is TGTGCCACCAGTGATGGACAAGAGCAGTTCTTC.

V and J are TRBV24-1 and TRBJ1-1, with D perhaps matching TRBD1 (5 bases). Per the germline V gene, CDR1 is KGHDR and CDR2 is SFDVKD. V dropped 4 bases and J dropped 6 bases, with 11 bases sitting between them. The CDR3 has 13 amino acids. The CDR3 here is CATSDPGYPEAFF. CDR3 coding DNA: TGTGCCACCAGTGACCCAGGGTACCCTGAAGCTTTCTTT.

CDR3 sequence: CASSQRGQGARIYGYTF. The CDR3 coding sequence is TGCGCCAGCAGCCAACGCGGACAGGGGGCGCGGATCTATGGCTACACCTTC. This chain joins TRBV5-1 and TRBJ1-2; 11 bases align to TRBD1. Germline values: CDR1 SGHRS, CDR2 YFSETQ. Trimming took 4 bases from V and 4 from J; bases not matched to a gene: 12. The CDR3 loop spans 17 amino acids. The variable domain in full, with the rest retrieved from reference TRBV5-1 and TRBJ1-2, is KAGVTQTPRYLIKTRGQQVTLSCSPISGHRSVSWYQQTPGQGLQFLFEYFSETQRNKGNFPGRFSGRQFSNSRSEMNVSTLELGDSALYLCASSQRGQGARIYGYTFGSGTRLTVV.

The chain is built from TRBV11-3 and TRBJ2-7; 9 bases are shared with TRBD2. V was pared by 5 bases and J by 2 bases, with 13 bases of the junction left unmatched. CDR1 is SGHNT, CDR2 YENEEA, per germline. The CDR3 runs 17 residues. The chain's CDR3 is CASSEGLAGIAAYEQYF. The CDR3 nucleotides read TGTGCCAGCAGCGAGGGGCTAGCGGGAATCGCAGCCTACGAGCAGTACTTC.

The genes are TRBV5-4 and TRBJ2-5; 16 positions agree with TRBD2. The germline V gene encodes CDR1 SGHNT and CDR2 YYREEE (reference sequence). The CDR3 runs 17 residues. The ends lost 4 bases at V and 5 bases at J; junction bases unmatched: 8. Here the CDR3 DNA reads TGTGCCAGCAGCCCTGGGACTAGCGGGAGGGAGGTGGAGACCCAGTACTTC. Translation gives CASSPGTSGREVETQYF.

This chain links TRBV28 with TRBJ2-1, with D possibly being TRBD2 (6 bases). The length of the CDR3 is 13 residues. CDR1 and CDR2 (germline): MDHEN, SYDVKM. With 7 bases removed from V and 8 bases from J, the gap between germline ends came to 15 bases. The CDR3 DNA follows: TGTGCCAGCATGCTGGGGGGTTCCTATGAGCAGTTCTTC. Translating it yields CASMLGGSYEQFF. The whole variable domain, remainder taken from reference TRBV28 and TRBJ2-1, is DVKVTQSSRYLVKRTGEKVFLECVQDMDHENMFWYRQDPGLGLRLIYFSYDVKMKEKGDIPEGYSVSREKKERFSLILESASTNQTSMYLCASMLGGSYEQFFGPGTRLTVL.

The J gene is TRBJ1-4, the V gene TRBV28; TRBD1 aligns across 10 bases. J gave up 3 bases and V 6 bases, and 1 base lay outside the gene matches. The CDR3 runs to 14 residues. Germline assignment: CDR1 MDHEN and CDR2 SYDVKM. CDR3 DNA: TGTGCCAGCAGGACAGGGGGCGCTAATGAAAAACTGTTTTTT. Protein: CASRTGGANEKLFF.